Reported below is one T cell receptor beta chain. The antigen is not known. The data stem from a study of cytomegalovirus exposure and HLA in healthy donors. As for the study in general: Researchers previously reported finding 90 million to 130 million unique TCR beta sequences from about 200 million T cells. Regarding the study as a whole: According to the study, about 180 TCR beta chains were cytomegalovirus-associated. Despite most TCR sequences being rare, some public TCRs occurred in many donors. The authors judged a highly shared variant cluster likely a sequencing artifact.

The PCR had 60 Vbeta and 13 Jbeta primers. Data came from immunoSEQ multiplex PCR; TCRdb stores just in-frame clones and leaves some out. The data contain roughly 180,000 clones, 84% of them singletons. Trimming removed 5 bases at V and 5 bases at J, with 12 bases between. The CDR3 extends over 13 amino acids. CDR1 MNHEY and CDR2 SMNVEV come from the germline V gene (reference sequence). The sequenced sample consisted of PBMCs. V and J are TRBV27 and TRBJ1-1, with a weak D call TRBD1 (6 bases). This TCR was sampled from a girl aged 10 to 17 in good health and CMV-seropositive. CDR3 sequence reads: CASSRKGGTEAFF. Written as DNA, the CDR3 is TGTGCCAGCAGTCGAAAGGGGGGGACTGAAGCTTTCTTT.